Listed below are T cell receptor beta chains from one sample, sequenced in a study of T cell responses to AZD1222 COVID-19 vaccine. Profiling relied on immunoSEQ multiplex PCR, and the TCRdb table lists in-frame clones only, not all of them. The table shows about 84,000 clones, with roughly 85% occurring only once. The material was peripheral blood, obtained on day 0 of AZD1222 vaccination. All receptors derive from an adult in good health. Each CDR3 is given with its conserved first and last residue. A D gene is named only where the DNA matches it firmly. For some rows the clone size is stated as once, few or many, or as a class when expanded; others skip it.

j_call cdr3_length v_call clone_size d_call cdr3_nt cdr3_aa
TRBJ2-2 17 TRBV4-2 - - TGTGCCAGCAGCCAGGCTATGGGTGGGGGGCGGACCGGGGAGCTGTTTTTT CASSQAMGGGRTGELFF
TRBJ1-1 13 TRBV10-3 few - TGTGCCATCACGCTTGGGAGCAACACTGAAGCTTTCTTT CAITLGSNTEAFF
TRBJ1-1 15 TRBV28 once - TGTGCCAGCAGTTTGACCCTCAGCAGGGCGAATCAAGCTTTCTTT CASSLTLSRANQAFF
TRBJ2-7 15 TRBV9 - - TGTGCCAGCAGCGTAGGACTAGATCTTCACTACGAGCAGTACTTC CASSVGLDLHYEQYF
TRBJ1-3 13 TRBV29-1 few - TGCAGCGTTTTGTGGGGAAGTGGAAACACCATATATTTT CSVLWGSGNTIYF
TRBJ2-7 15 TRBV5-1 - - TGCGCCAGCAGCCCGTATGGGTCGCCTGCCTACGAGCAGTACTTC CASSPYGSPAYEQYF
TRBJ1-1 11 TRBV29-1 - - TGCAGCGGACACCGGGGCACTGAAGCTTTCTTT CSGHRGTEAFF
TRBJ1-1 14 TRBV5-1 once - TGCGCCAGCAGCTTGTGGGCAGCGGCCACTGAAGCTTTCTTT CASSLWAAATEAFF
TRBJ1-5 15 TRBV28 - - TGTGCCAGCAGTCTAATACAAGGCCTTAATCAGCCCCAGCATTTT CASSLIQGLNQPQHF
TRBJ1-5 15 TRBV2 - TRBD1 TGTGCCAGCCTCAGCAGGACAGGGGGAAATCAGCCCCAGCATTTT CASLSRTGGNQPQHF
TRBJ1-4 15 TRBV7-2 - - TGTGCCAGCAGCATCCGACCGACTTCTCGAGAAAAACTGTTTTTT CASSIRPTSREKLFF
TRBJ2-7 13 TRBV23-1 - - TGCGCCAGCAGGGCTAGGGGGAACAACGAGCAGTACTTC CASRARGNNEQYF
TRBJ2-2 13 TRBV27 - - TGTGCCAGCAGACCGACGCGCACCGGGGAGCTGTTTTTT CASRPTRTGELFF
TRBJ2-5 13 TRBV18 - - TGTGCCAGCTCATGGAACAATCAAGAGACCCAGTACTTC CASSWNNQETQYF
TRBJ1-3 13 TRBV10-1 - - TGCGCCAGCGGATCGGAATATGGAAACACCATATATTTT CASGSEYGNTIYF
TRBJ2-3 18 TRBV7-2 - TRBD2 TGTGCCAGCAGCCACACCGGGACTAGCGGGAGACGCACAGATACGCAGTATTTT CASSHTGTSGRRTDTQYF
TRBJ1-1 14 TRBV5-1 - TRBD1 TGCGCCAGCAAAGGACAGGGGATGAACACTGAAGCTTTCTTT CASKGQGMNTEAFF
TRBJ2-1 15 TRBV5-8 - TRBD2 TGTGCCAGCACCTATGGGACTAGCGGGTACAATGAGCAGTTCTTC CASTYGTSGYNEQFF
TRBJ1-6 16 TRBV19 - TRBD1 TGTGCCAGTAGTACTTGGGACAGCCCGAGGAATTCACCCCTCCACTTT CASSTWDSPRNSPLHF
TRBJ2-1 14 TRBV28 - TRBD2 TGTGCCAGCATGGGAGGGCCTCCAATAAATGAGCAGTTCTTC CASMGGPPINEQFF
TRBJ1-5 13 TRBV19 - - TGTGCCAGTAGTATAGGGGGTAATCAGCCCCAGCATTTT CASSIGGNQPQHF
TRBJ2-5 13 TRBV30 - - TGTGCCTGGAGTGTAAGGGGACAAGAGACCCAGTACTTC CAWSVRGQETQYF
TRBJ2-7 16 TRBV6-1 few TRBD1 TGTGCCAGCAGTGGTTACAGTGGGACAGGGGTATACGAGCAGTACTTC CASSGYSGTGVYEQYF
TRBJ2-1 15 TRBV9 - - TGTGCCAGCAGCGTAGCTCGTGACGGCTACAATGAGCAGTTCTTC CASSVARDGYNEQFF
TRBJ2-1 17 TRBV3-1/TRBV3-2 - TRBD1 TGTGCCAGCAGCCAAACCCCGACAGGGGGCAGTTACAATGAGCAGTTCTTC CASSQTPTGGSYNEQFF
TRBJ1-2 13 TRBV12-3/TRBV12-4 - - TGTGCCAGCAGCCGTTTGACCGGGGGTGGCTACACCTTC CASSRLTGGGYTF
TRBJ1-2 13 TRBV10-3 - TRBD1 TGTGCCATCGTAGGACAGGGGGCGAATGGCTACACCTTC CAIVGQGANGYTF
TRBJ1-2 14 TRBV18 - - TGTGCCAGCTCACCGGACCGGACGAACTATGGCTACACCTTC CASSPDRTNYGYTF
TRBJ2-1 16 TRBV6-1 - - TGTGCCAGCAGTGACAGGGGGGTATCCAGGCCCAATGAGCAGTTCTTC CASSDRGVSRPNEQFF
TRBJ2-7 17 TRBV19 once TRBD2 TGTGCCAGTAGTGCCCCCCCCGGGACTAGGCTTGACTACGAGCAGTACTTC CASSAPPGTRLDYEQYF
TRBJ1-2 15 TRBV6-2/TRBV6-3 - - TGTGCCAGCAGTTACGGTAGCGTGACTAACTATGGCTACACCTTC CASSYGSVTNYGYTF
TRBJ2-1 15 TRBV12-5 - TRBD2 TGTGCTAGTGGTTTGGGGACTAGCGTATACAATGAGCAGTTCTTC CASGLGTSVYNEQFF
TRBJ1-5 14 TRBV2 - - TGTGCCAGCAGTGCAGACACCGGTTCAAGATCCCAGCATTTT CASSADTGSRSQHF
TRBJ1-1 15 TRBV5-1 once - TGCGCCAGCAGCAGCGCAGGGCACCTGGGCACTGAAGCTTTCTTT CASSSAGHLGTEAFF
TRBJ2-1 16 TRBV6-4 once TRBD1 TGTGCCAGCAGTATACAGGGGAAAAGGGTCTACAATGAGCAGTTCTTC CASSIQGKRVYNEQFF
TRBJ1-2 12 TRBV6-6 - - TGTGCCAGCGTGGCAGGGATGTATGGCTACACCTTC CASVAGMYGYTF
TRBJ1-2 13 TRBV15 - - TGTGCCACCAGCAGACGACAGGCTGTGGGCTACACCTTC CATSRRQAVGYTF
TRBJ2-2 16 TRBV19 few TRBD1 TGTGCCAGTAGTACCGGACAGGGGGCCGGCACCGGGGAGCTGTTTTTT CASSTGQGAGTGELFF
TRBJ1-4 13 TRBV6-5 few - TGTGCCAGCAGCTTCGAGAGGGGGGAAAAACTGTTTTTT CASSFERGEKLFF
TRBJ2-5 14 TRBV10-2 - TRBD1 TGCGCCAGCAGTGAGATAGGGGGCAGGGAGACCCAGTACTTC CASSEIGGRETQYF
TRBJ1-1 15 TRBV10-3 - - TGTGCCATCAGTGAGTCTTTGATAGGGGGTCAAGGTGCTTTCTTT CAISESLIGGQGAFF
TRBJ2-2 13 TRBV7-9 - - TGTGCCAGCAGCTTGCAGGATACCGGGGAGCTGTTTTTT CASSLQDTGELFF
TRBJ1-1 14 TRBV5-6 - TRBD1 TGTGCCAGCAGCTGGACAGGCCCGAACACTGAAGCTTTCTTT CASSWTGPNTEAFF
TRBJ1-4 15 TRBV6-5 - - TGTGCCGGCAGCCGGGCTCGGGACTATAATGAAAAACTGTTTTTT CAGSRARDYNEKLFF
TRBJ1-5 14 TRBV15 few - TGTGCCACCAGCAGTGGGGGGCACAATCAGCCCCAGCATTTT CATSSGGHNQPQHF
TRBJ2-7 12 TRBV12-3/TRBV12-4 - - TGTGCCAGCAGTTTTACGGGCTACGAGCAGTACTTC CASSFTGYEQYF
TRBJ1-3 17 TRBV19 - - TGTGCCAGTAGTATAATGGGCAGGGGTGTAACTGGAAACACCATATATTTT CASSIMGRGVTGNTIYF
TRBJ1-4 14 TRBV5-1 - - TGCGCCAGCAGCTCCTTACCAACTAATGAAAAACTGTTTTTT CASSSLPTNEKLFF
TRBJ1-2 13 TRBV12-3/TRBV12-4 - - TGTGCCATCTCGATTAGAGCTCCGAGAGGCTACACCTTC CAISIRAPRGYTF
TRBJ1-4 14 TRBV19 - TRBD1 TGTGCCAGTACCCTGAGACAGGGGGCATTAAAACTGTTTTTT CASTLRQGALKLFF
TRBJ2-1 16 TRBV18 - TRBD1 TGTGCCAGCTCAAAACGCCGGGACAGGGGCTACAATGAGCAGTTCTTC CASSKRRDRGYNEQFF
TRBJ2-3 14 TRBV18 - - TGTGCCAGCTCGCCGGGGGTCCTCACAGATACGCAGTATTTT CASSPGVLTDTQYF
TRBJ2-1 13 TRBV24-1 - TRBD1 TGTGCCACCAGTGACCAGGGACAGTATGAGCAGTTCTTC CATSDQGQYEQFF
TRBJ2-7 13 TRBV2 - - TGTGCCAGCAGTGATACAGCCTCCTCAGAGCAGTACTTC CASSDTASSEQYF
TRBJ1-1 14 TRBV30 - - TGTGCCTGGAGGTTCCAGGGGACCAACACTGAAGCTTTCTTT CAWRFQGTNTEAFF
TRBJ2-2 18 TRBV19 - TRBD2 TGTGCCAGTAGTATTCCCTCAGGACTAGCGGGAATAACCGGGGAGCTGTTTTTT CASSIPSGLAGITGELFF
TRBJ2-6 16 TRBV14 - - TGTGCCAGCAGCCTCATTGTCCACTCTGGGGCCAACGTCCTGACTTTC CASSLIVHSGANVLTF
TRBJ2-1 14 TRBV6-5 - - TGTGCCAGCCTTAGAGCCGACCCTTACAATGAGCAGTTCTTC CASLRADPYNEQFF
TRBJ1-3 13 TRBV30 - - TGTGCCTGGAGTGTAATAAGGAGAAACACCATATATTTT CAWSVIRRNTIYF